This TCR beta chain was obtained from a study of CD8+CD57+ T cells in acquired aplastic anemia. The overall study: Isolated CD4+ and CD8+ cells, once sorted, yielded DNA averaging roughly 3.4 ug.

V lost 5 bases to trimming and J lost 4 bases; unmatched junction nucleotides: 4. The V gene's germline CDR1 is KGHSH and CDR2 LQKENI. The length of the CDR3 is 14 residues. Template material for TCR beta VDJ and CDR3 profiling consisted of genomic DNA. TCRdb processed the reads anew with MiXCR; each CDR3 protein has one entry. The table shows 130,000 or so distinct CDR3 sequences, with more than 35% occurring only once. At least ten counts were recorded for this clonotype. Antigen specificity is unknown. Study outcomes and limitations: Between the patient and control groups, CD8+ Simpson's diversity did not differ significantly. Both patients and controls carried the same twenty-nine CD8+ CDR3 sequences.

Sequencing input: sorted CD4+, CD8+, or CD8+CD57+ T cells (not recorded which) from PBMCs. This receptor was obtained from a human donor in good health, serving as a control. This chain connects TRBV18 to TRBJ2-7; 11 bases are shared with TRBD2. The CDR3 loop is CASSTRTSGYEQYF. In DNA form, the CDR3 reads TGTGCCAGCTCAACGAGGACTAGCGGGTACGAGCAGTACTTC. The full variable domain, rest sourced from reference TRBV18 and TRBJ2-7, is NAGVMQNPRHLVRRRGQEARLRCSPMKGHSHVYWYRQLPEEGLKFMVYLQKENIIDESGMPKERFSAEFPKEGPSILRIQQVVRGDSAAYFCASSTRTSGYEQYFGPGTRLTVT.